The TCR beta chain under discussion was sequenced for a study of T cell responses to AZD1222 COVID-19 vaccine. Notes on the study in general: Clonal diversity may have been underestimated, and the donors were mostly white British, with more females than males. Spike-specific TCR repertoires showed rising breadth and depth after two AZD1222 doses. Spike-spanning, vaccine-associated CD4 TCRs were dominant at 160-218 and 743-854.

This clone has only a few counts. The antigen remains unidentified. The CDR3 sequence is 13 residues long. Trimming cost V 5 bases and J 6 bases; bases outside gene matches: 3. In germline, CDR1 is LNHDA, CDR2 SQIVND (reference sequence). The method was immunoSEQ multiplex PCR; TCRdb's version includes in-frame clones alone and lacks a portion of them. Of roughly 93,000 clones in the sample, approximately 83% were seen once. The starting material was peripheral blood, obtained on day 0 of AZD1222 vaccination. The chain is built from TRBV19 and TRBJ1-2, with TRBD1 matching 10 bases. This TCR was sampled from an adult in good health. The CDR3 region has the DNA TGTGCCAGTAGTGCAGACAGGGGGCATGGCTACACCTTC. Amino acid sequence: CASSADRGHGYTF.